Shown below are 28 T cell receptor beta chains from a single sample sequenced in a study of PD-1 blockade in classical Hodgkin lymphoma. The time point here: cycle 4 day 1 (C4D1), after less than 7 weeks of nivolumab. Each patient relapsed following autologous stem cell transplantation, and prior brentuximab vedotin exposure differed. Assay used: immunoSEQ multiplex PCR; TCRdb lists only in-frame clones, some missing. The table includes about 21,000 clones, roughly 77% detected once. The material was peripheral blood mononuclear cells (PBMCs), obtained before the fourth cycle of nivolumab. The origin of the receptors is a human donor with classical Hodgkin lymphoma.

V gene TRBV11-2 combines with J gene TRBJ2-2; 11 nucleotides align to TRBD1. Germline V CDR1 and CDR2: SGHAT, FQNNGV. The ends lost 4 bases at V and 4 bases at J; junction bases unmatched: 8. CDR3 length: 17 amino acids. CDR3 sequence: CASSYRDRGSITGELFF. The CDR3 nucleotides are TGTGCCAGCAGCTATAGGGACAGGGGGAGTATCACCGGGGAGCTGTTTTTT.

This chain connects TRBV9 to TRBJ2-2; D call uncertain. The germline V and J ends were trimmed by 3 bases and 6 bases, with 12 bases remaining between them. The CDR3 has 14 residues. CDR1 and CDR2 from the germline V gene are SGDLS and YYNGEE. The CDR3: CASSDLGWAGELFF. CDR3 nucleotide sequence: TGTGCCAGCAGCGATCTAGGATGGGCCGGGGAGCTGTTTTTT.

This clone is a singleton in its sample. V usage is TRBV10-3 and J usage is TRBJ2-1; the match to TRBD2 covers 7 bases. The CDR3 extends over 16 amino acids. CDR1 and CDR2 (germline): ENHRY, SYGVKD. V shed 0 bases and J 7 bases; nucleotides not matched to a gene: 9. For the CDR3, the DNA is TGTGCCATCAGTGAGTCCTCACGACTAGCCTCTAATGAGCAGTTCTTC. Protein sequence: CAISESSRLASNEQFF.

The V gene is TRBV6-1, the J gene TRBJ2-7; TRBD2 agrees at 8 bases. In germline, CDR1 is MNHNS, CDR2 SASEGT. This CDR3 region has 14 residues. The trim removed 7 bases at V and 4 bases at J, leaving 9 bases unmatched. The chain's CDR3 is CASKKAGDGYEQYF. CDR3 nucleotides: TGTGCCAGCAAAAAAGCGGGAGACGGTTACGAGCAGTACTTC.

The CDR3 region has the DNA TGCGCCAGCAGTGAGTGGGGCGGGGGGGCAGATACGCAGTATTTT. This encodes CASSEWGGGADTQYF. The rearrangement joins TRBV10-2 to TRBJ2-3; TRBD2 aligns across 9 bases. Trimming removed 1 base from V and 4 bases from J; junction bases left unmatched: 3. Per germline, CDR1 WSHSY and CDR2 SAAADI. This CDR3 comprises 15 residues.

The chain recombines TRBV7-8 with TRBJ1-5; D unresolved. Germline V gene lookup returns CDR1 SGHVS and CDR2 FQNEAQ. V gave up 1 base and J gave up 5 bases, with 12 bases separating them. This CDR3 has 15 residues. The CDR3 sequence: CASSLGGVSYQPQHF. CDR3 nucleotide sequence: TGTGCCAGCAGCTTAGGTGGGGTTTCTTATCAGCCCCAGCATTTT.

The CDR3, as DNA: TGTGCCATCAGCCAGGGACAGGGCTACGAGCAGTACTTC. Protein sequence: CAISQGQGYEQYF. This sequence joins TRBV10-3 and TRBJ2-7; 9 positions match TRBD1. The CDR3 contains 13 residues. The ends lost 6 bases at V and 3 bases at J; junction bases unmatched: 3. Germline V lookup: CDR1 ENHRY, CDR2 SYGVKD.

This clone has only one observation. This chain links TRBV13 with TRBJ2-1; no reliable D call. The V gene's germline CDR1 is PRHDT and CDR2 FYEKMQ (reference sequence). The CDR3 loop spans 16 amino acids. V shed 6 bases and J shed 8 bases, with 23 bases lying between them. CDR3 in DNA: TGTGCCAGCAGTTCGAGCACGGGTCCTCTCCCCCATGAGCAGTTCTTC. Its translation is CASSSSTGPLPHEQFF.

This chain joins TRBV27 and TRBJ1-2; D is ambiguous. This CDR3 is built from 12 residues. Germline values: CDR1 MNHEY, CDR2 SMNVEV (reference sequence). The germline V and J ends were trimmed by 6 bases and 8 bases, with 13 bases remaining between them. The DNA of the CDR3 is TGTGCCAGCAGGGAAGGGCCCTACGGCTACACCTTC. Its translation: CASREGPYGYTF.

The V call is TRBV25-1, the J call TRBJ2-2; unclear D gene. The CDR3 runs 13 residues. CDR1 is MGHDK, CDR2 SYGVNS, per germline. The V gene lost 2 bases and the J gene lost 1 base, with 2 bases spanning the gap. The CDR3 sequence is CASSEKNTGELFF. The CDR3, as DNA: TGTGCCAGCAGTGAAAAGAACACCGGGGAGCTGTTTTTT.

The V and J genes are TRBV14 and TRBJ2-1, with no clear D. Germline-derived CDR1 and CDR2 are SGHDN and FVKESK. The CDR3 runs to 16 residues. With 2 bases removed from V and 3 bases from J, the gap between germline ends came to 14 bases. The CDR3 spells CASSQKQRTFYNEQFF. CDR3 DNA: TGTGCCAGCAGCCAAAAACAGCGAACGTTCTACAATGAGCAGTTCTTC.

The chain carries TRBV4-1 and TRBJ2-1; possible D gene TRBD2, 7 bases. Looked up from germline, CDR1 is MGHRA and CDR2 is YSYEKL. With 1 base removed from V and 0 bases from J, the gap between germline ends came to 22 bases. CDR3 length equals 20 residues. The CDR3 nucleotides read TGCGCCAGCAGCCAAGCGGGGGGCCCGGGAGCGCGGAGCTCCTACAATGAGCAGTTCTTC. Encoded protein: CASSQAGGPGARSSYNEQFF.

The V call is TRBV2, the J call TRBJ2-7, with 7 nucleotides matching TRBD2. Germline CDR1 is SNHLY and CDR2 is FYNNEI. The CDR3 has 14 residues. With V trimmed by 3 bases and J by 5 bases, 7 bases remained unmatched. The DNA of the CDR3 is TGTGCCAGCAGTGACTTCGGGAGGATCCACGAGCAGTACTTC. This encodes CASSDFGRIHEQYF.

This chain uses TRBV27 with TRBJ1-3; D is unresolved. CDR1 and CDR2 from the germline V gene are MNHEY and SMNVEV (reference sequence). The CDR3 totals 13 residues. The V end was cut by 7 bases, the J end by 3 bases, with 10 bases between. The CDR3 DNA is TGTGCCAGCAAGCCTAGCGGTGGAAACACCATATATTTT. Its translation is CASKPSGGNTIYF.

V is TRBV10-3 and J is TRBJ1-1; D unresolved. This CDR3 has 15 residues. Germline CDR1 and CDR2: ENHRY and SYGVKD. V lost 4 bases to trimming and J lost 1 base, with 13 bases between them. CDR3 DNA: TGTGCCATCAGTGTGTTAGACGGAACGAACACTGAAGCTTTCTTT. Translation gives CAISVLDGTNTEAFF.

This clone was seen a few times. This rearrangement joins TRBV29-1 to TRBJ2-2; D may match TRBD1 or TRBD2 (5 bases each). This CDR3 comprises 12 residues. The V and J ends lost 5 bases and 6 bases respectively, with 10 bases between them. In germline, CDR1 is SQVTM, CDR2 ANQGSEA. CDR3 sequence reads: CSVQGDAGELFF. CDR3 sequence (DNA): TGCAGCGTTCAAGGGGACGCCGGGGAGCTGTTTTTT.

The CDR3 here is CASSPPQGVHYGYTF. The CDR3 nucleotides read TGTGCCAGCTCACCACCACAAGGGGTTCACTATGGCTACACCTTC. V usage is TRBV18 and J usage is TRBJ1-2, with D possibly matching TRBD1 (5 bases). V lost 0 bases and J lost 3, with 11 bases in between. Per germline, CDR1 KGHSH and CDR2 LQKENI. The CDR3 is made up of 15 amino acids.

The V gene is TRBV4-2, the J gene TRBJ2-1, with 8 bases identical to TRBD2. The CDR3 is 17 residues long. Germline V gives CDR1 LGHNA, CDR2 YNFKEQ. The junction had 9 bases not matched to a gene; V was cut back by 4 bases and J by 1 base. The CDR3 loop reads CASSLDPTSVSYNEQFF. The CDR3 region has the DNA TGTGCCAGCAGCCTAGACCCGACTAGCGTATCCTACAATGAGCAGTTCTTC.

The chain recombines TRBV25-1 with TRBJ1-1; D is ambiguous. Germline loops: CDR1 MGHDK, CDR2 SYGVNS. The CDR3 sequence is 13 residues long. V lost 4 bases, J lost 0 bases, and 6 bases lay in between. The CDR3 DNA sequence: TGTGCCAGCAGTGTGTCCTTGAACACTGAAGCTTTCTTT. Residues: CASSVSLNTEAFF.

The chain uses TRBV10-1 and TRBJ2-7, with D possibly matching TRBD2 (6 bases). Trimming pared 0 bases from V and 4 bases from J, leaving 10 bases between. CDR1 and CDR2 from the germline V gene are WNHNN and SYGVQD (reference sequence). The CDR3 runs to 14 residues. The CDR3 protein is CASSESVRGYEQYF. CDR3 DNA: TGCGCCAGCAGTGAGTCTGTACGGGGGTACGAGCAGTACTTC.

The CDR3, as DNA: TGTGCCAGCAGGAACCGACAGGGGGGCTTTGACGAGCAGTACTTC. Translating gives CASRNRQGGFDEQYF. V usage is TRBV6-5 and J usage is TRBJ2-7, with 9 bases identical to TRBD1. The CDR3 runs 15 residues. V gave up 6 bases and J gave up 5 bases; unmatched junction bases: 11. Germline-derived CDR1 and CDR2 are MNHEY and SVGAGI.

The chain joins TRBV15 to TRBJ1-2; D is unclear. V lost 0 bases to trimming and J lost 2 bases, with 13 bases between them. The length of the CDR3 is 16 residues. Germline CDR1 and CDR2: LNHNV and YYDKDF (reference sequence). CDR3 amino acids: CATSRDGAGSNYGYTF. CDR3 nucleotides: TGTGCCACCAGCAGAGATGGAGCAGGCAGCAACTATGGCTACACCTTC.

The CDR3 DNA reads TGTGCCACCAGCAGAGCTAGGGGGACTGTACCAGAGCAGTTCTTC. It translates to CATSRARGTVPEQFF. The chain uses TRBV15 and TRBJ2-1; D is possibly TRBD1 or TRBD2 (6 bases each). The CDR3 extends over 15 amino acids. CDR1 and CDR2 from the germline V gene are LNHNV and YYDKDF (reference sequence). The V and J ends lost 1 base and 10 bases respectively, with 17 bases between them.

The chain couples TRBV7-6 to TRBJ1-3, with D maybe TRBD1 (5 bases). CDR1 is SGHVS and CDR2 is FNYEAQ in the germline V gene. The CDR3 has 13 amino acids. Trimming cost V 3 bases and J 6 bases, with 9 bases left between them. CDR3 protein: CASSFIGENTIYF. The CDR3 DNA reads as TGTGCCAGCAGCTTCATAGGGGAAAACACCATATATTTT.

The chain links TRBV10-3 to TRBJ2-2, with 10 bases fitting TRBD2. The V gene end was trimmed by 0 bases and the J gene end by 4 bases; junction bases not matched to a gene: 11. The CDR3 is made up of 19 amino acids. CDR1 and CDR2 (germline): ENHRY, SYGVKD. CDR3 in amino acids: CAISESNQLAGEGTGELFF. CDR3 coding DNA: TGTGCCATCAGTGAGTCTAATCAGCTAGCGGGAGAAGGCACCGGGGAGCTGTTTTTT.

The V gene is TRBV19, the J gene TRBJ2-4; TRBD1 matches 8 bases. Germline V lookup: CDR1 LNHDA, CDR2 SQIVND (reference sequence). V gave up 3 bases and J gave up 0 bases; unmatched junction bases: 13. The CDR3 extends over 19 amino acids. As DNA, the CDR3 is TGTGCCAGTAGTATTATGGGACAGGCCCTAGCCGGAGCCAAAAACATTCAGTACTTC. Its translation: CASSIMGQALAGAKNIQYF.

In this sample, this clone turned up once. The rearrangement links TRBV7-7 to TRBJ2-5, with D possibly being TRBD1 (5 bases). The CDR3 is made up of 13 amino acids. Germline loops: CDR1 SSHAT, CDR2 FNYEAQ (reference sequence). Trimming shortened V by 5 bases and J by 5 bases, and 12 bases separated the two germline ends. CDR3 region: CASSTGQRETQYF. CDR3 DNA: TGTGCCAGCAGCACAGGACAACGTGAGACCCAGTACTTC. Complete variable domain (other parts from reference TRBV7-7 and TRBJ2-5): GAGVSQSPRYKVTKRGQDVTLRCDPISSHATLYWYQQALGQGPEFLTYFNYEAQPDKSGLPSDRFSAERPEGSISTLTIQRTEQRDSAMYRCASSTGQRETQYFGPGTRLLVL.

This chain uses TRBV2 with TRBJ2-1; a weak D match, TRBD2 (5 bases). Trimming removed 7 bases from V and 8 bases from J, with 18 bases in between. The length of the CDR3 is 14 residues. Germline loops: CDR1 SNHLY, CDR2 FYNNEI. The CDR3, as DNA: TGTGCCAGCACACCGGCAGCGGCACTGGATGAGCAGTTCTTC. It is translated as CASTPAAALDEQFF. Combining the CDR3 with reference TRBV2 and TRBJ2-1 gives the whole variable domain EPEVTQTPSHQVTQMGQEVILRCVPISNHLYFYWYRQILGQKVEFLVSFYNNEISEKSEIFDDQFSVERPDGSNFTLKIRSTKLEDSAMYFCASTPAAALDEQFFGPGTRLTVL.